The T cell receptor (beta chain) described here comes from a study of T cell changes during pregnancy in multiple sclerosis. The V gene's germline CDR1 is MDHEN and CDR2 SYDVKM. V trimming: 5 bases; J trimming: 6 bases; junction bases outside the gene matches: 15. The CDR3 is 16 residues long. The table came from immunoSEQ multiplex PCR; TCRdb's copy has only in-frame clones and leaves some out. This repertoire shows 30,000 to 40,000 clones, 90% to 95% found once; its top ten account for roughly 0.37%. The TCR was taken from a female donor in good health, enrolled as a control in a pregnancy study. The specimen was CD4+ T cells from peripheral blood mononuclear cells, collected in the third trimester of pregnancy. This chain uses TRBV28 with TRBJ1-2; 7 nucleotides line up with TRBD1. The CDR3: CASSPSLTGRRDGYTF. CDR3 coding DNA: TGTGCCAGCAGTCCCTCCCTGACAGGGAGGAGGGATGGCTACACCTTC.